This T cell receptor (beta chain) comes out of a study of shared clonotypes between healthy human individuals. Study results and limitations: Sharing across a few donors was seen in roughly 5.2% of naive CD4 clonotypes. Richness estimates generally favored naive over memory subsets.

Germline V lookup: CDR1 SGHAT, CDR2 FQNNGV. The CDR3 is 13 residues long. V was clipped by 3 bases and J by 3 bases, with 9 bases between them. TCRdb's table, derived via immunoSEQ multiplex PCR, lists solely in-frame clones and lacks some. Among over 1.4 million clones, roughly 96% were seen once, and the ten largest hold 1.2%. Every one of the donors was a Caucasian adult that lived in Nashville, Tennessee. This clone has just one count. Its specificity is not known. The chain links TRBV11-2 to TRBJ2-7; D gene uncertain. The clonotype originates from a man aged 30 to 45 in good health. Sequences were obtained from naive CD4+ T cells sorted from blood. Indicated subset: CD45RA+ positively selected. The CDR3 bases are TGTGCCAGCAGCTTTCCTTTGGGCTACGAGCAGTACTTC. It specifies CASSFPLGYEQYF.